These T cell receptor beta chains were read from a single sample in a study of blood T cell repertoires in COVID-19. Method: immunoSEQ multiplex PCR; TCRdb's copy keeps in-frame clones and lacks some. The sample contains 200,000 to 300,000 clones, 75% to 90% of which appear only once. Sequencing was performed on peripheral blood. The source of these receptors is a middle-aged woman who had recovered from COVID-19. Each CDR3 is given with its conserved first and last residue. The order of the fields is V gene, J gene, clone size, D gene, CDR3 DNA, CDR3 protein. D genes are given only for firm matches. A clone size is listed for some rows: how often the clone was seen (once, few, many), or a class if it is expanded.

TRBV6-4	TRBJ1-2	-	-	TGTGCCAGCAGTGACGTGGGGGCTCGAGGCGGCTACACCTTC	CASSDVGARGGYTF
TRBV20-1	TRBJ2-1	-	-	TGCAGTGCTAGTGATATAGACAGCTACAATGAGCAGTTCTTC	CSASDIDSYNEQFF
TRBV6-5	TRBJ2-7	-	-	TGTGCCAGCTGGACTGGGACTACGACAGGGCAGTACTTC	CASWTGTTTGQYF
TRBV9	TRBJ1-3	-	-	TGTGCCAGCAGCGCCCCAGGGGCGGGAAACACCATATATTTT	CASSAPGAGNTIYF
TRBV18	TRBJ2-7	-	-	TGTGCCAGCTCCAGGACAGCTGTCTACGAGCAGTACTTC	CASSRTAVYEQYF
TRBV13	TRBJ2-7	-	-	TGTGCCAGCAGCTCAACCCTAATCCACAGGGTTGGCGAGCAGTACTTC	CASSSTLIHRVGEQYF
TRBV11-2	TRBJ2-1	-	-	TGTGCCAGCAGTTCAATCAACTCCTACAATGAGCAGTTCTTC	CASSSINSYNEQFF
TRBV18	TRBJ2-7	-	TRBD1	TGTGCCAGCTCACCGTTACAGGGGCCAGGGGAGCAGTACTTC	CASSPLQGPGEQYF
TRBV3-1/TRBV3-2	TRBJ1-2	few	TRBD1	TGTGCCAGCAGCCAATTCCAGGGGGATTCAGGTGGCTACACCTTC	CASSQFQGDSGGYTF
TRBV5-1	TRBJ1-1	few	-	TGCGCCAGCAGCTTGGGGGACTTTGGGCCTATAGCTTTCTTT	CASSLGDFGPIAFF
TRBV7-8	TRBJ2-1	-	-	TGTGCCAGCAGCTTCGAGGGTCCGTACTACAATGAGCAGTTCTTC	CASSFEGPYYNEQFF
TRBV6-5	TRBJ2-7	once	TRBD2	TGTGCCAGCGCTTCGGTGGGACTAGCAGGCGAGCAGTACTTC	CASASVGLAGEQYF
TRBV10-3	TRBJ2-7	-	TRBD2	TGTGCCATCAGAGGGACTAGCGGGGGTAACTACGAGCAGTACTTC	CAIRGTSGGNYEQYF
TRBV19	TRBJ2-5	-	-	TGTGCCAGTAGTATATCCGGACAGCCCGTGGGAGAGACCCAGTACTTC	CASSISGQPVGETQYF
TRBV6-1	TRBJ1-5	-	-	TGTGCCAGCAGTGAGCGGGGAACACCAGATCGGCCCCAGCATTTT	CASSERGTPDRPQHF
TRBV13	TRBJ2-7	-	TRBD2	TGTGCCAGCAGCTTAAACGGGGGGGCCTCCGAGCAGTACTTC	CASSLNGGASEQYF
TRBV19	TRBJ1-4	-	-	TGTGCCAGTAGTATGGTGGGCGCGAGAGAAAAACTGTTTTTT	CASSMVGAREKLFF
TRBV27	TRBJ1-4	-	TRBD1	TGTGCCAGCATGGGGTTACAGGGGGAAAAACTGTTTTTT	CASMGLQGEKLFF
TRBV6-5	TRBJ2-2	once	TRBD2	TGTGCCAGCAGTTATAGCGGGGGGGCCGCCGGGGAGCTGTTTTTT	CASSYSGGAAGELFF
TRBV18	TRBJ2-7	few	TRBD1	TGTGCCAGCTCACGGGACAGGGGCAATAGCGAGCAGTACTTC	CASSRDRGNSEQYF
TRBV19	TRBJ1-1	-	-	TGTGCCAGTAGTATAGCAGGGGAGGGCAAAGCTTTCTTT	CASSIAGEGKAFF
TRBV30	TRBJ2-1	-	-	TGTGCCTGGGAGGAGTTCAATGAGCAGTTCTTC	CAWEEFNEQFF
TRBV7-6	TRBJ2-7	-	TRBD2	TGTGCCAGCAGCTCCTCTCTCGGCGGGGGGGCCTACGAGCAGTACTTC	CASSSSLGGGAYEQYF
TRBV11-3	TRBJ2-1	-	-	TGTGCCAGCAGCTTCAGGGGTGGCTCCTACCCTGAGCAGTTCTTC	CASSFRGGSYPEQFF
TRBV5-5	TRBJ1-2	-	-	TGTGCCAGCAGCTTGGCCCCGGGGGAGGGCTATGGCTACACCTTC	CASSLAPGEGYGYTF
TRBV4-3	TRBJ1-4	-	-	TGCGCCAGCAGCCAAGATTCCGGGGGGACTAATGAAAAACTGTTTTTT	CASSQDSGGTNEKLFF
TRBV5-1	TRBJ1-1	-	-	TGCGCCAGCAGCTCTGGGGAAGGGACAAACACTGAAGCTTTCTTT	CASSSGEGTNTEAFF
TRBV3-1/TRBV3-2	TRBJ2-6	-	-	TGTGCCAGCAGCCAAGTTCGGGGTGTACTCTCTGGGGCCAACGTCCTGACTTTC	CASSQVRGVLSGANVLTF
TRBV3-1/TRBV3-2	TRBJ1-3	-	-	TGTGCCAGCAGCCCCCCTATGGGCTACACCATATATTTT	CASSPPMGYTIYF
TRBV19	TRBJ2-2	-	TRBD1	TGTGCCAGTAGTTTAAGAGACAGGGGAAACACCGGGGAGCTGTTTTTT	CASSLRDRGNTGELFF